Listed below are T cell receptor beta chains from one sample, sequenced in a study of T cells in Graves' hyperthyroidism and ophthalmopathy. TCRdb re-called the multiplex PCR reads through MiXCR, storing one row per CDR3 protein. The table lists fewer than 450,000 distinct CDR3 sequences, roughly 15% of them singletons, with about 21% in the top ten. The sample was blood. The receptors come from a woman aged 55-69 years with Graves' ophthalmopathy. Both conserved end residues are part of each CDR3. The D gene is left open where the match is weak. Only part of the rows carry a size: once, few, many, or a class if the clone is expanded.

V gene	clone size	D gene	J gene	CDR3 protein	CDR3 DNA
TRBV5-1	NA	TRBD2	TRBJ2-2	CASRASGRASTGELFF	TGCGCCAGCAGGGCGAGCGGGAGGGCCTCGACCGGGGAGCTGTTTTTT
TRBV12-3/TRBV12-4	many	NA	TRBJ1-1	CASSLRALSNTEAFF	TGTGCCAGCAGTTTAAGGGCACTCTCGAACACTGAAGCTTTCTTT
TRBV24-1	many	TRBD2	TRBJ2-3	CATSEAGTSGPIFTDTQYF	TGTGCCACCAGTGAGGCCGGGACTAGCGGGCCTATCTTCACAGATACGCAGTATTTT
TRBV6-1	few	NA	TRBJ2-7	CASAVSGVHEQYF	TGTGCCAGCGCCGTGTCAGGAGTCCACGAGCAGTACTTC
TRBV4-2	few	NA	TRBJ2-1	CASSQDDDEQFF	TGTGCCAGCAGCCAAGATGACGATGAGCAGTTCTTC
TRBV30	many	TRBD2	TRBJ2-5	CAWSAEGGAVKTQYF	TGTGCCTGGAGCGCGGAGGGAGGGGCTGTGAAGACCCAGTACTTC
TRBV7-9	few	TRBD1	TRBJ2-1	CATRGGTGGYNEQFF	TGTGCCACGAGGGGGGGGACAGGGGGCTACAATGAGCAGTTCTTC
TRBV5-5	many	TRBD2	TRBJ2-3	CASSSSGLAGPDTQYF	TGTGCCAGCAGCTCCTCGGGACTAGCGGGACCAGATACGCAGTATTTT
TRBV20-1	many	NA	TRBJ1-5	CSASPGTSASNQPQHF	TGCAGTGCTAGTCCGGGGACGAGTGCAAGCAATCAGCCCCAGCATTTT
TRBV7-9	many	NA	TRBJ2-3	CASSLGSTVGGSTDTQYF	TGTGCCAGCAGCTTAGGTAGTACGGTCGGCGGTAGCACAGATACGCAGTATTTT
TRBV24-1	NA	TRBD2	TRBJ2-1	CATSDLASGGLTNEQFF	TGTGCCACCAGTGATTTAGCTAGCGGAGGCCTAACAAATGAGCAGTTCTTC
TRBV27	NA	TRBD2	TRBJ2-1	CASRLAGSYNEQFF	TGTGCCAGCAGACTAGCGGGCTCCTACAATGAGCAGTTCTTC
TRBV7-9	NA	NA	TRBJ2-2	CASSFPSGELFF	TGTGCCAGCAGCTTCCCCTCCGGGGAGCTGTTTTTT
TRBV11-2	few	TRBD2	TRBJ2-7	CASSSGTSIGEQYF	TGTGCCAGCAGTTCCGGGACTAGCATAGGCGAGCAGTACTTC
TRBV7-9	few	TRBD1	TRBJ2-7	CASSLTGGAPGEQYF	TGTGCCAGCAGCTTAACAGGGGGCGCCCCGGGGGAGCAGTACTTC
TRBV28	many	TRBD2	TRBJ2-1	CASSDPGTSGTPEQFF	TGTGCCAGCAGCGACCCAGGGACTAGCGGGACGCCCGAGCAGTTCTTC
TRBV14	NA	NA	TRBJ2-7	CASSQGSRGRYEQYF	TGTGCCAGCAGCCAAGGTAGCAGAGGAAGGTACGAGCAGTACTTC
TRBV7-2	many	NA	TRBJ1-4	CASSTKRQPSSTNEKLFF	TGTGCCAGCAGCACGAAGAGACAACCGAGTTCAACTAATGAAAAACTGTTTTTT
TRBV9	few	NA	TRBJ2-2	CASSVVQNPNTGELFF	TGTGCCAGCAGCGTAGTACAAAACCCAAACACCGGGGAGCTGTTTTTT
TRBV20-1	many	NA	TRBJ1-1	CSATSASSTGNTEAFF	TGCAGTGCCACCTCCGCGAGTAGTACAGGGAACACTGAAGCTTTCTTT
TRBV4-2	few	TRBD2	TRBJ2-2	CASSPRVSGGDTGELFF	TGTGCCAGCAGCCCCCGGGTGTCGGGAGGCGACACCGGGGAGCTGTTTTTT
TRBV10-3	NA	TRBD2	TRBJ2-7	CATRGLAGGNEQYF	TGTGCCACCCGAGGACTAGCGGGAGGGAACGAGCAGTACTTC
TRBV28	NA	NA	TRBJ1-4	CASSFMDKREKLFF	TGTGCCAGCAGTTTCATGGACAAAAGGGAAAAACTGTTTTTT
TRBV5-6	NA	NA	TRBJ2-5	CASSLARGQTQYF	TGTGCCAGCAGCTTGGCCAGGGGACAGACCCAGTACTTC
TRBV5-1	many	TRBD2	TRBJ2-1	CASSLGLAGGQFF	TGCGCCAGCAGCTTGGGACTAGCGGGGGGGCAGTTCTTC
TRBV20-1	NA	TRBD1	TRBJ1-1	CSATGGGIGKAFF	TGCAGTGCTACAGGGGGCGGGATAGGTAAAGCTTTCTTT
TRBV28	NA	TRBD1	TRBJ2-7	CASRIPDRAQHEQYF	TGTGCCAGCAGGATCCCGGACAGGGCCCAACACGAGCAGTACTTC
TRBV28	many	NA	TRBJ2-3	CASSFAETDTDTQYF	TGTGCCAGCAGTTTTGCCGAGACAGACACAGATACGCAGTATTTT
TRBV5-1	many	TRBD2	TRBJ2-1	CASSGGLAGDNEQFF	TGCGCCAGCAGCGGGGGACTAGCGGGAGACAATGAGCAGTTCTTC
TRBV20-1	many	NA	TRBJ2-1	CSASGGYNEQFF	TGCAGTGCTAGCGGAGGCTACAATGAGCAGTTCTTC
TRBV4-2	NA	NA	TRBJ2-2	CASSQGLLISGELFF	TGTGCCAGCAGCCAAGGACTCCTCATATCCGGGGAGCTGTTTTTT
TRBV29-1	few	TRBD2	TRBJ2-7	CSVEDREGTRTPYEQYF	TGCAGCGTTGAAGATCGGGAGGGGACCCGTACCCCATACGAGCAGTACTTC
TRBV12-3/TRBV12-4	many	TRBD2	TRBJ2-1	CASSKRLAGGDEQFF	TGTGCCAGCAGTAAACGACTAGCGGGAGGGGATGAGCAGTTCTTC
TRBV30	few	NA	TRBJ1-1	CAWSRNREAEAFF	TGTGCCTGGAGTCGGAACAGGGAGGCTGAAGCTTTCTTT
TRBV30	few	NA	TRBJ2-1	CAWNRVLYNEQFF	TGTGCCTGGAACCGGGTCCTTTACAATGAGCAGTTCTTC
TRBV11-2	NA	TRBD1	TRBJ2-7	CASSLEAGGPVEQYF	TGTGCCAGCAGCTTAGAGGCAGGGGGCCCAGTTGAGCAGTACTTC
TRBV6-1	NA	NA	TRBJ2-1	CASRGDGPSYNEQFF	TGTGCCAGCAGGGGCGACGGCCCATCCTACAATGAGCAGTTCTTC
TRBV6-1	many	NA	TRBJ1-1	CASMVAGGLEAFF	TGTGCCAGCATGGTGGCAGGAGGGCTAGAAGCTTTCTTT
TRBV7-2	many	NA	TRBJ2-3	CASSPFGGDLDTQYF	TGTGCCAGCAGCCCCTTTGGGGGAGATTTAGATACGCAGTATTTT
TRBV11-2	NA	NA	TRBJ2-3	CASSFRPLVDTQYF	TGTGCCAGCAGCTTTCGGCCCCTCGTGGATACGCAGTATTTT